This passage covers 9 T cell receptor beta chains from one sample sequenced in a study of T cell responses to AZD1222 COVID-19 vaccine. TCRdb's table, derived via immunoSEQ multiplex PCR, lists solely in-frame clones and lacks some. Of about 100,000 clones in the sample, around nine tenths were seen once. The sequencing used peripheral blood, collected on day 0 of AZD1222 vaccination. The receptors shown here come from an adult in good health.

The chain is built from TRBV11-2 and TRBJ1-2, with TRBD1 as a possible D gene (5 bases). Germline V gene data show CDR1 as SGHAT and CDR2 as FQNNGV. The V end lost 1 base, the J end lost 8 bases, and 17 bases lay between the germline ends. There are 15 residues in the CDR3. The CDR3 DNA is TGTGCCAGCAGCTTAGGTTCGGGACCCGCATGGGGCTACACCTTC. Encoded protein: CASSLGSGPAWGYTF.

This rearrangement joins TRBV29-1 to TRBJ1-4, with a possible D match to TRBD1 (5 bases). The V end was cut by 7 bases, the J end by 4 bases, with 13 bases between. The CDR3 is made up of 13 amino acids. Germline CDR1 is SQVTM and CDR2 is ANQGSEA. The CDR3 nucleotides read TGCAGCGGACGGGGCTCGGGTAATGAAAAACTGTTTTTT. Translation gives CSGRGSGNEKLFF.

This clone was found once. The chain uses TRBV6-5 and TRBJ2-1; D possibly corresponds to TRBD1 (7 bases). The CDR3 is made up of 14 amino acids. V lost 9 bases to trimming and J lost 0 bases, with 12 bases between them. The germline CDR1 and CDR2 sequences are MNHEY and SVGAGI. The CDR3 DNA is TGTGCCAGGCAGGGGGGAAGCTCCTACAATGAGCAGTTCTTC. Its translation is CARQGGSSYNEQFF.

The chain joins TRBV7-7 to TRBJ2-5; the D call may be TRBD1 or TRBD2 (7 bases each). The CDR3 runs to 13 residues. With 4 bases removed from V and 7 bases from J, the gap between germline ends came to 13 bases. In germline, CDR1 is SSHAT, CDR2 FNYEAQ (reference sequence). In DNA, the CDR3 is TGTGCCAGCAGCTCCAGGGGGGGAGGGACCCAGTACTTC. This gives the protein CASSSRGGGTQYF.

V and J are TRBV7-2 and TRBJ1-6; D might be TRBD1 (6 bases). Trimming removed 3 bases at V and 0 bases at J, with 9 bases between. The germline V gene has CDR1 SGHTA and CDR2 FQGNSA. This CDR3 comprises 16 residues. CDR3 region: CASSFTGTSYNSPLHF. The CDR3 DNA is TGTGCCAGCAGCTTTACAGGGACCTCCTATAATTCACCCCTCCACTTT.

V usage is TRBV10-3 and J usage is TRBJ2-3, with D perhaps being TRBD1 or TRBD2 (5 bases each). V was trimmed by 7 bases and J by 1 base, leaving 9 bases between them. Germline CDR1 is ENHRY and CDR2 is SYGVKD. The CDR3 is 13 residues long. CDR3 residues: CAIMVGGTDTQYF. The DNA for the CDR3 is TGTGCCATCATGGTGGGGGGCACAGATACGCAGTATTTT.

The genes are TRBV7-2 and TRBJ2-7; TRBD2 agrees at 8 bases. V trimming: 5 bases; J trimming: 6 bases; junction bases outside the gene matches: 3. Germline lookup yields CDR1 SGHTA and CDR2 FQGNSA. The CDR3 is 12 residues long. CDR3 in amino acids: CASSHGGAEQYF. The CDR3 DNA reads as TGTGCCAGCAGCCACGGGGGGGCCGAGCAGTACTTC.

The chain is built from TRBV3-1 (or the pseudogene TRBV3-2) and TRBJ1-5; D is ambiguous. The CDR3 length is 14 residues. CDR1 LGHDT and CDR2 YNNKEL come from the germline V gene (reference sequence). V lost 1 base and J lost 2, with 6 bases in between. CDR3 nucleotides: TGTGCCAGCAGCCAAGCTACAGGCAATCAGCCCCAGCATTTT. Its translation: CASSQATGNQPQHF.

CDR3 loop: CASSNSALSSGNTIYF. DNA of the CDR3: TGTGCCAGCAGCAATTCGGCCCTAAGCTCTGGAAACACCATATATTTT. V gene TRBV21-1 combines with J gene TRBJ1-3. TRBV21-1 is a known pseudogene. This CDR3 has 16 amino acids.